The 10 T cell receptor beta chains in this list originate from one sample, sequenced in a study of control samples from healthy donors and cancer patients. The method was immunoSEQ multiplex PCR; TCRdb's version includes in-frame clones alone and lacks a portion of them. The repertoire holds approximately 60,000 clones, with roughly 90% as singletons. The sample taken for sequencing was PBMCs. These receptors all come from a man aged 30 to 45 with colorectal cancer.

The CDR3 bases are TGTGCCAGCAGCCGGACGGTCGGGGGGGCCATCAATGAGCAGTTCTTC. Translated, it gives CASSRTVGGAINEQFF. This rearrangement joins TRBV7-2 to TRBJ2-1, with 8 bases lining up with TRBD2. CDR3 size: 16 residues. The trim removed 5 bases at V and 6 bases at J, leaving 12 bases unmatched. Germline assignment: CDR1 SGHTA and CDR2 FQGNSA.

This clone was picked up one time. The rearrangement uses TRBV4-1 and TRBJ2-2; D may be TRBD1 or TRBD2 (7 bases each). The V end lost 4 bases, the J end lost 4 bases, and 16 bases lay between the germline ends. CDR1 is MGHRA and CDR2 is YSYEKL in the germline V gene. The CDR3 loop spans 16 amino acids. Here the CDR3 reads CASSLTRGGTTGELFF. CDR3 DNA: TGCGCCAGCAGCCTTACCAGGGGGGGGACCACCGGGGAGCTGTTTTTT.

V is TRBV21-1 and J is TRBJ1-1. TRBV21-1 is an annotated pseudogene. The CDR3 spans 13 residues. For the CDR3, the DNA is TGTGCCAGCAGCAAAGGGGAAGGTTCAGGAGCTTTCTTT. Protein sequence: CASSKGEGSGAFF.

The chain joins TRBV19 to TRBJ2-1; D remains ambiguous. The CDR3 is 14 residues long. Germline loops: CDR1 LNHDA, CDR2 SQIVND (reference sequence). Trimming shortened V by 3 bases and J by 3 bases, and 9 bases separated the two germline ends. CDR3 coding DNA: TGTGCCAGTAGTATCCTCGACAACTACAATGAGCAGTTCTTC. Translating it yields CASSILDNYNEQFF.

This rearrangement joins TRBV5-1 to TRBJ2-1, with D hard to call. From germline, CDR1 is SGHRS and CDR2 YFSETQ. This CDR3 comprises 12 residues. V lost 1 base and J lost 10, with 9 bases in between. The CDR3 reads CASSLPPQEQFF. The CDR3 region has the DNA TGCGCCAGCAGCTTGCCCCCCCAGGAGCAGTTCTTC.

The genes are TRBV6-1 and TRBJ1-6; D call uncertain. Germline assignment: CDR1 MNHNS and CDR2 SASEGT. This CDR3 has 15 amino acids. Between the trimmed V and J ends, which lost 1 base and 6 bases, there was a span of 10 bases. CDR3 bases: TGTGCCAGCAGTGAAGATGTTGGCAGTAATTCACCCCTCCACTTT. It translates to CASSEDVGSNSPLHF.

A single count supports this clone. The CDR3 DNA sequence: TGTGCCAGCATTCATACTAGCGGGGGGGACAATGAGCAGTTCTTC. It codes for CASIHTSGGDNEQFF. V is TRBV6-5 and J is TRBJ2-7; 13 bases fit TRBD2. The J call may be wrong; the DNA end is better matched by TRBJ2-1. This CDR3 has 15 residues. The V gene's germline CDR1 is MNHEY and CDR2 SVGAGI.

The chain couples TRBV2 to TRBJ2-3; D tentatively fits TRBD1 or TRBD2 (6 bases each). The ends were cut back, 3 bases at V and 3 bases at J, with 13 bases in the middle. There are 15 residues in the CDR3. Germline CDR1 is SNHLY and CDR2 is FYNNEI. In nucleotides, the CDR3 is TGTGCCAGCAGTGATTCGGGGGCCGCAACAGATACGCAGTATTTT. It encodes CASSDSGAATDTQYF.

V is TRBV6-5 and J is TRBJ1-6; D unresolved. This CDR3 contains 15 residues. Per germline, CDR1 MNHEY and CDR2 SVGAGI. The ends were cut back, 7 bases at V and 0 bases at J, with 10 bases in the middle. The CDR3 protein is CASKGTSSYNSPLHF. In nucleotides, the CDR3 is TGTGCCAGCAAGGGTACTAGCTCCTATAATTCACCCCTCCACTTT.

This chain connects TRBV18 to TRBJ1-5; 9 nucleotides line up with TRBD1. The CDR3 consists of 15 residues. V gave up 6 bases and J gave up 6 bases; unmatched junction bases: 9. Germline V gene data show CDR1 as KGHSH and CDR2 as LQKENI. The CDR3 nucleotides are TGTGCCAGCTCGGGGACAGGGATAGAAGGTCAGCCCCAGCATTTT. Translating gives CASSGTGIEGQPQHF. Full variable domain (missing parts from reference TRBV18 and TRBJ1-5): NAGVMQNPRHLVRRRGQEARLRCSPMKGHSHVYWYRQLPEEGLKFMVYLQKENIIDESGMPKERFSAEFPKEGPSILRIQQVVRGDSAAYFCASSGTGIEGQPQHFGDGTRLSIL.